These 3 T cell receptor beta chains originate from one sample sequenced in a study of T cells in Graves' hyperthyroidism and ophthalmopathy. Template material for amplifying TCR beta CDR3 regions consisted of RNA transcripts. First-round RT-PCR of the TCR CDR3 relied on the HTBI primer set. MiXCR was run by TCRdb on the multiplex PCR reads, yielding one entry per CDR3 protein. The sample includes around 450,000 distinct CDR3 sequences, around 16% of them seen just once. The sample comprised blood. These TCRs come from a woman younger than 30 with Graves' hyperthyroidism.

This clonotype occurred many times. V is TRBV7-8 and J is TRBJ2-2; 9 bases match TRBD2. The CDR3 runs 17 residues. V shed 4 bases, J shed 2 bases, and the junction held 8 bases outside the gene matches. Germline values: CDR1 SGHVS, CDR2 FQNEAQ. DNA for the CDR3: TGTGCCAGCAGCTCTCTTCGACTAGCGGATAACACCGGGGAGCTGTTTTTT. Amino acid sequence: CASSSLRLADNTGELFF.

This chain joins TRBV12-3 or TRBV12-4 and TRBJ1-4; no firm D call. V was shortened by 6 bases and J by 6 bases, with 8 bases between the two germline ends. The CDR3 length is 12 residues. The CDR3 DNA sequence: TGTGCCAGCAGCTCCGTGGATGAAAAACTGTTTTTT. Protein product: CASSSVDEKLFF.

This clonotype showed up many times. The chain joins TRBV9 to TRBJ1-5; 9 positions agree with TRBD1. After removal of 0 bases from V and 6 bases from J, the junction contained 7 bases not matched to a gene. The CDR3 has 16 residues. The V gene's germline CDR1 is SGDLS and CDR2 YYNGEE. The CDR3 spells CASSVAIGTGPQPQHF. CDR3 nucleotide sequence: TGTGCCAGCAGCGTAGCTATTGGGACAGGGCCTCAGCCCCAGCATTTT. Filled out from reference TRBV9 and TRBJ1-5, the complete variable domain reads DSGVTQTPKHLITATGQRVTLRCSPRSGDLSVYWYQQSLDQGLQFLIQYYNGEERAKGNILERFSAQQFPDLHSELNLSSLELGDSALYFCASSVAIGTGPQPQHFGDGTRLSIL.